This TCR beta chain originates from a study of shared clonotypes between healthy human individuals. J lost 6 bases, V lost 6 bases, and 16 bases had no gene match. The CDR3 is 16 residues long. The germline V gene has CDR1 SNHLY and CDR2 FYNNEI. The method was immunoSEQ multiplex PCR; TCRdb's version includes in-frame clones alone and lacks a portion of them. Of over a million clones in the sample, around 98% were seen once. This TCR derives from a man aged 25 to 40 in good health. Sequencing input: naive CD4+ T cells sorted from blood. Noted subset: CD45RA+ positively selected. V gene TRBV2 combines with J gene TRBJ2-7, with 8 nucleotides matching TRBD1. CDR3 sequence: CASSHGTGGGYGEQYF. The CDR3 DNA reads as TGTGCCAGCAGCCATGGTACAGGGGGAGGTTATGGCGAGCAGTACTTC.